This TCR beta chain is from a study of cytomegalovirus exposure and HLA in healthy donors. At the level of the study: In a previous analysis, nearly 120 million unique TCR beta sequences were found from 170 million or so T cells.

The donors were healthy bone marrow donors. This clone was found once. Antigen: not known. 60 Vbeta and 13 Jbeta primers were used in PCR. Sequencing was performed with immunoSEQ multiplex PCR; in TCRdb, only in-frame clones are kept and a portion is missing. The sample has 150,000 to 200,000 clones; about four fifths are singletons. CDR3 length equals 15 residues. From germline, CDR1 is SGHTS and CDR2 YDEGEE. The junction had 6 bases not matched to a gene; V was cut back by 0 bases and J by 4 bases. Points from the study as a whole: There were a few CMV-associated chains whose specificity for CMV antigens was confirmed in vitro. It was only CMV serostatus that was available as immune exposure information.

The clonotype comes from a boy between 10 and 17 years old in good health and CMV-seronegative. Sequencing was done on a sample of PBMCs. The chain couples TRBV5-8 to TRBJ2-7; 8 bases line up with TRBD2. The DNA of the CDR3 is TGTGCCAGCAGCTTGGAGCTAGCGGGTGGGTACGAGCAGTACTTC. It encodes CASSLELAGGYEQYF.